The 13 T cell receptor beta chains below come from one sample, sequenced in a study of PD-L1 blockade in urothelial cancer (TCRdb year 2017). Library preparation was by the immunoSEQ multiplex PCR assay. TCRdb took this table from immuneACCESS and kept in-frame rearrangements with V and J called. Such tables lack part of the clones; where checked against another copy, unresolved V genes explain under half of the gap, and the rest is unexplained. The sample includes 70,000 to 90,000 clones, with 82% observed a single time. The ten top clones hold more than 8% of the sample. The sample consisted of PBMCs, taken around atezolizumab (anti-PD-L1) treatment. The receptors were gathered from an older man with urothelial cancer.

V gene TRBV5-1 combines with J gene TRBJ1-2, with D maybe TRBD1 (6 bases). Trimming stripped 0 bases from V and 3 bases from J, with 9 bases between. Germline CDR1 SGHRS, CDR2 YFSETQ. This CDR3 spans 14 amino acids. CDR3 loop: CASSLEAGDYGYTF. CDR3 nucleotides: TGCGCCAGCAGCTTGGAAGCAGGGGACTATGGCTACACCTTC.

The gene calls are TRBV4-2 and TRBJ2-7; D ambiguous. This CDR3 is built from 14 residues. V lost 0 bases, J lost 0 bases, and 6 bases lay in between. Germline CDR1 and CDR2: LGHNA and YNFKEQ. The CDR3: CASSQDYRSYEQYF. The CDR3, as DNA: TGTGCCAGCAGCCAAGACTACCGCTCCTACGAGCAGTACTTC.

The genes are TRBV6-1 and TRBJ1-1, with unresolved D. The ends were cut back, 3 bases at V and 12 bases at J, with 14 bases in the middle. CDR3 size: 12 residues. In germline, CDR1 is MNHNS, CDR2 SASEGT. CDR3 protein: CASSDWAPTPFF. CDR3 DNA: TGTGCCAGCAGTGATTGGGCTCCAACTCCTTTCTTT.

The count of this clone is one. V and J are TRBV19 and TRBJ2-5, with 7 bases aligning to TRBD1. The CDR3 is 13 residues long. Germline CDR1 is LNHDA and CDR2 is SQIVND (reference sequence). Germline trimming cut 10 bases from V and 5 bases from J; bases unmatched to any gene: 10. The CDR3 DNA sequence: TGTGCCACCCTAGACAGGGTAATGGAGACCCAGTACTTC. Amino acids: CATLDRVMETQYF.

This chain uses TRBV5-1 with TRBJ2-7; possibly TRBD1 for D (5 bases). The CDR3 is 13 amino acids. V was shortened by 2 bases and J by 2 bases, with 8 bases between the two germline ends. CDR1 SGHRS and CDR2 YFSETQ come from the germline V gene. This CDR3 reads CASSLLGPYEQYF. Written as DNA, the CDR3 is TGCGCCAGCAGCTTACTGGGGCCCTACGAGCAGTACTTC.

The chain recombines TRBV6-1 with TRBJ1-6; weak D call: TRBD1 (5 bases). Per germline, CDR1 MNHNS and CDR2 SASEGT. With 4 bases removed from V and 3 bases from J, the gap between germline ends came to 7 bases. The CDR3 has 14 amino acids. The CDR3 DNA follows: TGTGCCAGCAGTGGAGACAGCTATAATTCACCCCTCCACTTT. The encoded protein is CASSGDSYNSPLHF.

This clone was found once. The V call is TRBV4-2, the J call TRBJ1-5, with a weak D call TRBD1 (6 bases). The ends were cut back, 0 bases at V and 7 bases at J, with 13 bases in the middle. CDR1 and CDR2 (germline): LGHNA, YNFKEQ. This CDR3 comprises 15 residues. The CDR3 nucleotides are TGTGCCAGCAGCCAAGATCGGGGGGCCGGGCAGCCCCAGCATTTT. Encoded protein: CASSQDRGAGQPQHF.

As concerns this clone: This sample includes further DNA sequences coding for the same CDR3. The chain recombines TRBV2 with TRBJ2-5; D is perhaps TRBD1 (6 bases). Germline V gene data show CDR1 as SNHLY and CDR2 as FYNNEI. Trimming removed 4 bases at V and 2 bases at J, with 8 bases between. The CDR3 spans 13 residues. DNA of the CDR3: TGTGCCAGCAGTGTTGGACAGCAAGAGACCCAGTACTTC. It yields the protein CASSVGQQETQYF.

This sequence joins TRBV6-6 and TRBJ2-2; D perhaps matches TRBD2 (6 bases). V was clipped by 5 bases and J by 4 bases, with 14 bases between them. The CDR3 sequence is 15 residues long. Germline values: CDR1 MNHNY, CDR2 SVGAGI (reference sequence). The CDR3 here is CASSPGGTVTGELFF. The CDR3 coding sequence is TGTGCCAGCAGTCCTGGCGGGACGGTCACCGGGGAGCTGTTTTTT.

This sequence joins TRBV5-4 and TRBJ2-7; TRBD1 aligns across 7 bases. This CDR3 has 14 amino acids. Germline CDR1 reads SGHNT; CDR2 reads YYREEE (reference sequence). Trimming cost V 3 bases and J 1 base; bases outside gene matches: 4. The CDR3 coding sequence is TGTGCCAGCAGCTCCGGGACAGTATCCTACGAGCAGTACTTC. Its protein is CASSSGTVSYEQYF. Using reference TRBV5-4 and TRBJ2-7 for the parts outside the CDR3, the full variable domain is ETGVTQSPTHLIKTRGQQVTLRCSSQSGHNTVSWYQQALGQGPQFIFQYYREEENGRGNFPPRFSGLQFPNYSSELNVNALELDDSALYLCASSSGTVSYEQYFGPGTRLTVT.

J is TRBJ1-6 and V is TRBV19, with D unresolved. Trimming took 0 bases from V and 15 from J, leaving 15 bases between them. This CDR3 region has 14 residues. In germline, CDR1 is LNHDA, CDR2 SQIVND (reference sequence). This CDR3 is CASSIEGRQSSLHF. The CDR3 coding sequence is TGTGCCAGTAGTATAGAGGGCAGGCAGTCCAGCCTCCACTTT.

The chain combines TRBV11-2 with TRBJ2-3; 8 bases align to TRBD2. This CDR3 has 12 residues. The ends lost 5 bases at V and 14 bases at J; junction bases unmatched: 9. Germline CDR1 is SGHAT and CDR2 is FQNNGV. CDR3 nucleotides: TGTGCCAGCAGCCTAAGTAGCGGGACCCCGTATTTT. It encodes CASSLSSGTPYF.

The chain uses TRBV19 and TRBJ1-4; D perhaps matches TRBD1 (6 bases). This CDR3 is 14 amino acids long. V was clipped by 1 base and J by 12 bases, with 15 bases between them. Per the germline V gene, CDR1 is LNHDA and CDR2 is SQIVND (reference sequence). This CDR3 is CASSIVARGGELFF. The CDR3 nucleotides are TGTGCCAGTAGTATAGTGGCCAGGGGTGGGGAACTGTTTTTT.